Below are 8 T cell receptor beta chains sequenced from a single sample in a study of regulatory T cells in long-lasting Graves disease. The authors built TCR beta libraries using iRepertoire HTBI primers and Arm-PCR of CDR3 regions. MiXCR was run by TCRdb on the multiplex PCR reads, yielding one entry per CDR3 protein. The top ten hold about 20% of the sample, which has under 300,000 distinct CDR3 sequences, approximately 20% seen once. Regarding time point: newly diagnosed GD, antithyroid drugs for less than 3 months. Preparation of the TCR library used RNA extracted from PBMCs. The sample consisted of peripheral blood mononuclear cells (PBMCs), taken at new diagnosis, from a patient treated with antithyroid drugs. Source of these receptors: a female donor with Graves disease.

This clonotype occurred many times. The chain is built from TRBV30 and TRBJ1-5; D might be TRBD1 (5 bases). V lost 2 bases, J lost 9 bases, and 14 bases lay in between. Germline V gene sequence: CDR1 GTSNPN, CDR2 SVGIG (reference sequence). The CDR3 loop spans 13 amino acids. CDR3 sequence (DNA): TGTGCCTGGAGTAGGGTGTCCCAGGGGCCCCAGCATTTT. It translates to CAWSRVSQGPQHF.

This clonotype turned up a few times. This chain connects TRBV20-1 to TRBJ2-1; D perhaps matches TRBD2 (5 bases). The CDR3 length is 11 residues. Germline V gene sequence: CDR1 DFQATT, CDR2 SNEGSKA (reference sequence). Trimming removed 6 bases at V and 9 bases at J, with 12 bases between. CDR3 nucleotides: TGCAGTGCCACAAGCGGCATTGAGCAGTTCTTC. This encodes CSATSGIEQFF.

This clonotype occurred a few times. DNA of the CDR3: TGTGCCACCGTTGGGGGCTATGGCTACACCTTC. Translating it yields CATVGGYGYTF. This chain connects TRBV28 to TRBJ1-2, with D possibly matching TRBD1 (5 bases). V gave up 10 bases and J gave up 4 bases, with 10 bases separating them. Germline V gives CDR1 MDHEN, CDR2 SYDVKM. The CDR3 has 11 amino acids.

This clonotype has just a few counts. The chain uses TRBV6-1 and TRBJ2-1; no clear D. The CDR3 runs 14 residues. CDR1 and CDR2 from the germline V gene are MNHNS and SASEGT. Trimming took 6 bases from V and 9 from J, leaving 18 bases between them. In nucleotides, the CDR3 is TGTGCCAGCAGCCTAAGTGGGGTCCTTGGTGAGCAGTTCTTC. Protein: CASSLSGVLGEQFF.

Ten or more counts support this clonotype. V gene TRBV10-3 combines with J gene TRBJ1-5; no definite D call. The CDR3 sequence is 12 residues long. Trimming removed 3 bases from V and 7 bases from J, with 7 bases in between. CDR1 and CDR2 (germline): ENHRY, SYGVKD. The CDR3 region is CAISDDPQPQHF. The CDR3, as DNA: TGTGCCATCAGTGATGACCCCCAGCCCCAGCATTTT.

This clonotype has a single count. This CDR3 reads CASSARQGSTEAFF. The DNA of the CDR3 is TGTGCCAGCAGCGCCCGACAGGGGTCCACTGAAGCTTTCTTT. This sequence joins TRBV28 and TRBJ1-1; TRBD1 matches at 8 bases. CDR1 MDHEN and CDR2 SYDVKM come from the germline V gene. After removal of 6 bases from V and 4 bases from J, the junction contained 7 bases not matched to a gene. The CDR3 length is 14 residues.

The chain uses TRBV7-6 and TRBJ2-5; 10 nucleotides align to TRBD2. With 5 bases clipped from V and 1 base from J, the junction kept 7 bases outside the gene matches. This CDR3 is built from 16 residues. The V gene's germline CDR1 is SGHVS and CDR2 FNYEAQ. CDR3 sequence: CASSPPAGGPQETQYF. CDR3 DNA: TGTGCCAGCAGCCCTCCAGCGGGAGGGCCCCAAGAGACCCAGTACTTC. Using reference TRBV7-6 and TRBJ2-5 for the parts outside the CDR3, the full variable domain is GAGVSQSPRYKVTKRGQDVALRCDPISGHVSLYWYRQALGQGPEFLTYFNYEAQQDKSGLPNDRFSAERPEGSISTLTIQRTEQRDSAMYRCASSPPAGGPQETQYFGPGTRLLVL.

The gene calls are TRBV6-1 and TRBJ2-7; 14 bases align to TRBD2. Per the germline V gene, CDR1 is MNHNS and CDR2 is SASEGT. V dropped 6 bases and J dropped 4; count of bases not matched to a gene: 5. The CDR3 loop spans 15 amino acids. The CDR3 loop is CASRTSGRGGYEQYF. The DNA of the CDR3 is TGTGCCAGCAGGACTAGCGGGAGGGGCGGGTACGAGCAGTACTTC.